These 14 T cell receptor beta chains were sequenced from one sample in a study of T cells in localized non-small cell lung cancer. Only in-frame clones appear in the TCRdb table, and some are missing; sequencing was by immunoSEQ multiplex PCR. This table has about 72,000 clones, approximately 84% appearing once. Sequences were derived from peripheral blood, sampled before any cancer treatment. The source of these receptors is a female donor of 60 years or more with stage I lung adenocarcinoma.

This sequence joins TRBV29-1 and TRBJ1-2; D is uncertain. Germline V gives CDR1 SQVTM, CDR2 ANQGSEA. This CDR3 region has 12 residues. Trimming shortened V by 6 bases and J by 8 bases, and 16 bases separated the two germline ends. CDR3 protein: CSVIGWLGGYTF. CDR3 coding DNA: TGCAGCGTGATAGGTTGGTTAGGAGGCTACACCTTC. Supplemented by reference TRBV29-1 and TRBJ1-2, the full variable domain reads SAVISQKPSRDICQRGTSLTIQCQVDSQVTMMFWYRQQPGQSLTLIATANQGSEATYESGFVIDKFPISRPNLTFSTLTVSNMSPEDSSIYLCSVIGWLGGYTFGSGTRLTVV.

This clone was seen just once. The chain combines TRBV4-2 with TRBJ2-1, with 11 nucleotides matching TRBD2. V gave up 6 bases and J gave up 6 bases; unmatched junction bases: 7. The CDR3 has 15 amino acids. Germline V gene lookup returns CDR1 LGHNA and CDR2 YNFKEQ. The CDR3 nucleotides read TGTGCCAGCAGACCTAGCGGGGGGCGGGGCAATGAGCAGTTCTTC. Amino acid sequence: CASRPSGGRGNEQFF.

The V call is TRBV6-5, the J call TRBJ2-1, with TRBD2 as a possible D gene (6 bases). Germline CDR1 MNHEY, CDR2 SVGAGI. CDR3 length: 15 amino acids. V lost 3 bases and J lost 4, with 13 bases in between. DNA of the CDR3: TGTGCCAGCAGTTATGAGCTAGCGAGGTACAATGAGCAGTTCTTC. Protein sequence: CASSYELARYNEQFF.

This clone was picked up a small number of times. This chain uses TRBV21-1 with TRBJ1-5. TRBV21-1 is deemed a pseudogene. This CDR3 region has 15 residues. CDR3 bases: TGTGCCAGCAGCAATAGGGACGGACAAAATCAGCCCCAGCATTTT. This gives the protein CASSNRDGQNQPQHF.

This clone was found once. This sequence joins TRBV6-5 and TRBJ2-7; either TRBD1 or TRBD2 may supply D (5 bases each). Trimming stripped 0 bases from V and 9 bases from J, with 9 bases between. The CDR3 has 12 residues. Germline CDR1 and CDR2: MNHEY and SVGAGI. For the CDR3, the DNA is TGTGCCAGCAGTTACTCAGAGGGACGGCAGTACTTC. Its translation is CASSYSEGRQYF.

The J gene is TRBJ2-7, the V gene TRBV11-2, with 8 bases matching TRBD1. CDR1 SGHAT and CDR2 FQNNGV come from the germline V gene. There are 16 residues in the CDR3. J gave up 0 bases and V 6 bases, and 10 bases lay outside the gene matches. CDR3 bases: TGTGCCAGCAGATCCATCCGAGGGACAGGCTCCTACGAGCAGTACTTC. Amino acid sequence: CASRSIRGTGSYEQYF.

CDR3 nucleotide sequence: TGTGCCAGCAGCTTATCCCCGGGACTAGCGGGGGACACAGATACGCAGTATTTT. It yields the protein CASSLSPGLAGDTDTQYF. The V call is TRBV7-3, the J call TRBJ2-3; 14 bases agree with TRBD2. This CDR3 region has 18 residues. The J segment lost 2 bases and the V segment lost 2 bases, leaving 6 bases of the junction unmatched. Per germline, CDR1 SGHTA and CDR2 FQGTGA.

The rearrangement links TRBV6-6 to TRBJ2-7; no clear D gene. Germline CDR1 and CDR2: MNHNY and SVGAGI (reference sequence). Trimming left V 3 bases short and J 7 bases short, with 10 bases between. The length of the CDR3 is 12 residues. The CDR3 bases are TGTGCCAGCAGTTATAAGGACGGGGAGCAGTACTTC. Translating it yields CASSYKDGEQYF.

The V and J genes are TRBV5-6 and TRBJ2-3; no clear D. The CDR3 totals 16 residues. The germline gives CDR1 SGHDT, CDR2 YYEEEE. Trimming took off 1 base at V and 0 bases at J, with 12 bases between the two ends. The CDR3 region has the DNA TGTGCCAGCAGCTTGCGTGGCTTAACTAGCACAGATACGCAGTATTTT. Protein: CASSLRGLTSTDTQYF.

This clone occurred once. The chain links TRBV5-1 to TRBJ2-6; no reliable D call. Germline values: CDR1 SGHRS, CDR2 YFSETQ. The CDR3 runs 15 residues. The V end lost 4 bases, the J end lost 4 bases, and 12 bases lay between the germline ends. CDR3 nucleotide sequence: TGCGCCAGCAGCCCAATTCCTGGAGGGGCCAACGTCCTGACTTTC. Protein product: CASSPIPGGANVLTF.

Here the CDR3 reads CASSPPGAGYNEQFF. The CDR3, as DNA: TGTGCCAGCAGCCCGCCTGGGGCTGGATACAATGAGCAGTTCTTC. This chain connects TRBV7-9 to TRBJ2-1, with D tentatively TRBD1 (5 bases). V dropped 5 bases and J dropped 4 bases, with 15 bases sitting between them. The CDR3 runs 15 residues. The germline gives CDR1 SEHNR, CDR2 FQNEAQ (reference sequence).

CDR3: CASSLNVARVGTEAFF. CDR3 nucleotide sequence: TGTGCCAGCAGCTTAAACGTGGCCAGGGTGGGAACTGAAGCTTTCTTT. V usage is TRBV7-3 and J usage is TRBJ1-1; D possibly corresponds to TRBD1 (5 bases). Germline-derived CDR1 and CDR2 are SGHTA and FQGTGA. CDR3 length: 16 residues. Trimming removed 1 base from V and 5 bases from J, with 17 bases in between. Combining the CDR3 with reference TRBV7-3 and TRBJ1-1 gives the whole variable domain GAGVSQTPSNKVTEKGKYVELRCDPISGHTALYWYRQSLGQGPEFLIYFQGTGAADDSGLPNDRFFAVRPEGSVSTLKIQRTERGDSAVYLCASSLNVARVGTEAFFGQGTRLTVV.

This clone appeared once. The chain links TRBV10-1 to TRBJ2-3; 15 bases match TRBD2. This CDR3 is built from 18 residues. J was trimmed by 0 bases and V by 7 bases; bases with no gene match: 8. Per germline, CDR1 WNHNN and CDR2 SYGVQD (reference sequence). The CDR3 DNA reads as TGCGCCAGCACCAGTGCGGGACTAGCGGGAGGCAGCACAGATACGCAGTATTTT. It yields the protein CASTSAGLAGGSTDTQYF.

This clone appeared a single time. The rearrangement uses TRBV5-5 and TRBJ2-1; the D is unclear. V gave up 0 bases and J gave up 14 bases, with 18 bases separating them. CDR1 is SGHKS and CDR2 is YYEKEE in the germline V gene (reference sequence). The CDR3 length is 14 residues. As DNA, the CDR3 is TGTGCCAGCAGCTTGGAGGGTGAACGACCTTCGGAGTTCTTC. It is translated as CASSLEGERPSEFF.